This T cell receptor (beta chain) came from a study of cytomegalovirus exposure and HLA in healthy donors. Points from the study as a whole: The majority of CMV-associated TCR beta chains were reported as apparently HLA-restricted in a later analysis. 164 TCR beta chains were listed as cytomegalovirus-associated. The study dropped some indistinguishable V segments, TRBV6-2 and TRBV6-3 among them.

J lost 2 bases, V lost 0 bases, and 3 bases had no gene match. This CDR3 is built from 17 residues. Germline-derived CDR1 and CDR2 are SGHRS and YFSETQ. A note on this clone: Its antigen is not identified.

Both 60 Vbeta primers and 13 Jbeta primers went into the PCR. Sequencing used immunoSEQ multiplex PCR; TCRdb keeps in-frame clones, though not all of them. Of 150,000 to 200,000 clones listed, around 80% are singletons. Sequencing input: PBMCs. The TCR comes from a woman between 40 and 55 years old in good health and CMV-seronegative. The chain combines TRBV5-1 with TRBJ2-2; 11 bases are a match to TRBD2. CDR3 DNA: TGCGCCAGCAGCTTGGGGCTAGCGGGAGGAAACACCGGGGAGCTGTTTTTT. Amino acids: CASSLGLAGGNTGELFF.